This entry lists 26 T cell receptor beta chains sequenced from one sample in a study of blood T cell repertoires in COVID-19. TCRdb's table, derived via immunoSEQ multiplex PCR, lists solely in-frame clones and lacks some. The table records 200,000 to 250,000 clones, around 80% of them present only once. The sample was peripheral blood. The receptor source for this set is a woman of 80 years or more with active or convalescent COVID-19.

V and J are TRBV7-3 and TRBJ2-7; D might be TRBD2 (7 bases). Germline loops: CDR1 SGHTA, CDR2 FQGTGA. This CDR3 spans 14 amino acids. V was cut by 3 bases and J by 6 bases, with 15 bases left in between. The CDR3 here is CASSLTRGAREQYF. The DNA for the CDR3 is TGTGCCAGCAGCTTGACCCGGGGGGCCCGCGAGCAGTACTTC.

The chain couples TRBV6-6 to TRBJ2-2; TRBD1 might be the D (6 bases). The CDR3 runs 14 residues. In germline, CDR1 is MNHNY, CDR2 SVGAGI (reference sequence). Trimming removed 6 bases from V and 0 bases from J, with 8 bases in between. The CDR3 spells CASRRQANTGELFF. For the CDR3, the DNA is TGTGCCAGCAGACGACAGGCGAACACCGGGGAGCTGTTTTTT.

This chain joins TRBV9 and TRBJ1-2, with 8 nucleotides matching TRBD1. CDR3 length equals 14 residues. Per the germline V gene, CDR1 is SGDLS and CDR2 is YYNGEE. The V segment lost 4 bases and the J segment 3 bases; nucleotides outside the gene matches: 5. This chain's CDR3 is CASSNSGGDYGYTF. For the CDR3, the DNA is TGTGCCAGCAGCAACTCAGGGGGCGACTATGGCTACACCTTC. Supplemented by reference TRBV9 and TRBJ1-2, the full variable domain reads DSGVTQTPKHLITATGQRVTLRCSPRSGDLSVYWYQQSLDQGLQFLIQYYNGEERAKGNILERFSAQQFPDLHSELNLSSLELGDSALYFCASSNSGGDYGYTFGSGTRLTVV.

This rearrangement joins TRBV7-6 to TRBJ2-7; TRBD1 matches at 8 bases. This CDR3 has 15 residues. Germline lookup yields CDR1 SGHVS and CDR2 FNYEAQ. The V gene end was trimmed by 5 bases and the J gene end by 1 base; junction bases not matched to a gene: 7. Written as DNA, the CDR3 is TGTGCCAGCAGCAATGGACAGGGTGGTTCCTACGAGCAGTACTTC. It encodes CASSNGQGGSYEQYF.

The chain carries TRBV4-3 and TRBJ2-1; D may be TRBD2 (5 bases). The germline V gene encodes CDR1 LGHNA and CDR2 YSLEER. The V end was cut by 4 bases, the J end by 7 bases, with 11 bases between. The CDR3 covers 13 residues. The chain's CDR3 is CASSLGVANEQFF. DNA for the CDR3: TGCGCCAGCAGCCTCGGGGTAGCGAATGAGCAGTTCTTC.

This clone was seen just once. V gene TRBV5-1 combines with J gene TRBJ2-3, with TRBD2 matching 11 bases. Germline lookup yields CDR1 SGHRS and CDR2 YFSETQ. V gave up 2 bases and J gave up 2 bases; unmatched junction bases: 7. The CDR3 covers 17 residues. CDR3 in DNA: TGCGCCAGCAGCTTTGGTCTAGCGGGGGGCACCACAGATACGCAGTATTTT. It specifies CASSFGLAGGTTDTQYF.

The genes are TRBV3-1 (or the pseudogene TRBV3-2) and TRBJ2-1, with D perhaps TRBD2 (6 bases). V lost 7 bases to trimming and J lost 1 base, with 14 bases between them. Germline V CDR1 and CDR2: LGHDT, YNNKEL (reference sequence). The CDR3 length is 15 residues. CDR3 DNA sequence: TGTGCCAGCACCGCGACCCGGGGGTCCTACAATGAGCAGTTCTTC. Protein product: CASTATRGSYNEQFF.

The J gene is TRBJ2-3, the V gene TRBV20-1, with D tentatively TRBD1 (6 bases). Trimming removed 6 bases at V and 0 bases at J, with 10 bases between. The germline CDR1 and CDR2 sequences are DFQATT and SNEGSKA (reference sequence). The CDR3 is 13 amino acids. The CDR3 reads CSASGTSTDTQYF. The CDR3 DNA reads TGCAGTGCAAGTGGGACAAGCACAGATACGCAGTATTTT.

The DNA of the CDR3 is TGCAGCGTCGGTCCAGCGGGGGTTGGCGAGCAGTTCTTC. This sequence encodes CSVGPAGVGEQFF. V is TRBV29-1 and J is TRBJ2-1; 8 bases fit TRBD2. Germline V gene lookup returns CDR1 SQVTM and CDR2 ANQGSEA. After removal of 6 bases from V and 10 bases from J, the junction contained 11 bases not matched to a gene. The CDR3 totals 13 residues.

As for this clone: At one end the junction does not follow the germline gene, possibly because of a read error. The chain joins TRBV9 to TRBJ2-3; 12 nucleotides agree with TRBD2. Germline assignment: CDR1 SGDLS and CDR2 YYNGEE. The CDR3 runs 12 residues. CDR3 amino acids: CASSALAGGPDF. CDR3 sequence (DNA): TGTGCCAGCAGCGCTCTAGCGGGGGGGCCGGATTTT.

The chain couples TRBV3-1 (or the pseudogene TRBV3-2) to TRBJ1-1; D is undetermined. The CDR3 contains 13 residues. Per the germline V gene, CDR1 is LGHDT and CDR2 is YNNKEL (reference sequence). V dropped 3 bases and J dropped 1 base, with 6 bases sitting between them. CDR3 in amino acids: CASSQRWNTEAFF. DNA of the CDR3: TGTGCCAGCAGCCAGAGATGGAACACTGAAGCTTTCTTT.

This clone showed up just a few times. The chain recombines TRBV7-9 with TRBJ2-7, with D hard to call. CDR1 and CDR2 from the germline V gene are SEHNR and FQNEAQ (reference sequence). The CDR3 is 11 residues long. V lost 5 bases and J lost 6, with 8 bases in between. The DNA of the CDR3 is TGTGCCAGCAGCCAATTGAGCGAGCAGTACTTC. Translation gives CASSQLSEQYF.

This sequence joins TRBV5-1 and TRBJ2-2, with D unresolved. With 2 bases removed from V and 1 base from J, the gap between germline ends came to 9 bases. Germline V gene data show CDR1 as SGHRS and CDR2 as YFSETQ. This CDR3 region has 15 residues. Here the CDR3 reads CASSFYLKNTGELFF. The CDR3, as DNA: TGCGCCAGCAGCTTTTACCTAAAGAACACCGGGGAGCTGTTTTTT.

The genes are TRBV11-1 and TRBJ2-1; 8 nucleotides match TRBD1. V gave up 4 bases and J gave up 9 bases; unmatched junction bases: 5. Germline loops: CDR1 SGHAT, CDR2 FQDESV (reference sequence). The CDR3 has 13 residues. The CDR3 coding sequence is TGTGCCAGCAGCTCTACAGGGGGAGGTGAGCAGTTCTTC. It specifies CASSSTGGGEQFF.

V is TRBV29-1 and J is TRBJ2-7; 11 bases line up with TRBD1. This CDR3 has 19 residues. J lost 4 bases, V lost 0 bases, and 17 bases had no gene match. The germline V gene encodes CDR1 SQVTM and CDR2 ANQGSEA. The CDR3 DNA reads TGCAGCGTTGAAGATCTCCGGGACAGGGGGACGGGGAATAATTACGAGCAGTACTTC. Its translation: CSVEDLRDRGTGNNYEQYF.

A remark on this clone: This same CDR3 is encoded by further DNA sequences in the sample. The rearrangement links TRBV10-3 to TRBJ2-2; TRBD1 agrees at 9 bases. The J segment lost 2 bases and the V segment lost 7 bases, leaving 5 bases of the junction unmatched. The CDR3 spans 15 residues. Germline CDR1 is ENHRY and CDR2 is SYGVKD. In DNA form, the CDR3 reads TGTGCCATCAATGCGGGACAGGGTAACACCGGGGAGCTGTTTTTT. It specifies CAINAGQGNTGELFF.

The V call is TRBV6-5, the J call TRBJ2-5; D gene ambiguous. V was shortened by 8 bases and J by 6 bases, with 10 bases between the two germline ends. Germline values: CDR1 MNHEY, CDR2 SVGAGI. The CDR3 length is 11 residues. In nucleotides, the CDR3 is TGTGCCAGCCGCATTGAGAAGACCCAGTACTTC. Amino acids: CASRIEKTQYF.

V usage is TRBV9 and J usage is TRBJ2-1; 14 bases map to TRBD2. Germline V gene sequence: CDR1 SGDLS, CDR2 YYNGEE. The CDR3 is made up of 15 amino acids. The trim removed 4 bases at V and 7 bases at J, leaving 4 bases unmatched. Here the CDR3 DNA reads TGTGCCAGCAGCTCCCGACTAGCGGGAGGGAATGAGCAGTTCTTC. Its protein product is CASSSRLAGGNEQFF.

This chain uses TRBV28 with TRBJ2-1; TRBD2 might be the D (6 bases). CDR3 size: 14 residues. V lost 6 bases and J 7 bases, leaving 16 bases between the germline ends. From germline, CDR1 is MDHEN and CDR2 SYDVKM. CDR3 in amino acids: CASSPGRGKNEQFF. The CDR3 nucleotides are TGTGCCAGCAGCCCTGGGCGCGGGAAGAATGAGCAGTTCTTC.

This chain joins TRBV7-3 and TRBJ2-3; 8 bases align to TRBD2. There are 15 residues in the CDR3. Germline lookup yields CDR1 SGHTA and CDR2 FQGTGA. The V segment lost 5 bases and the J segment 2 bases; nucleotides outside the gene matches: 6. The DNA of the CDR3 is TGTGCCAGCAGCCATGGACTAGCATACACAGATACGCAGTATTTT. Translation: CASSHGLAYTDTQYF. The full variable domain, its missing parts supplied by reference TRBV7-3 and TRBJ2-3, is GAGVSQTPSNKVTEKGKYVELRCDPISGHTALYWYRQSLGQGPEFLIYFQGTGAADDSGLPNDRFFAVRPEGSVSTLKIQRTERGDSAVYLCASSHGLAYTDTQYFGPGTRLTVL.

This chain links TRBV5-1 with TRBJ2-7; perhaps TRBD1 as D (6 bases). V lost 4 bases and J 3 bases, leaving 11 bases between the germline ends. Germline CDR1 SGHRS, CDR2 YFSETQ. The CDR3 length is 13 residues. The CDR3 sequence is CASSPRDNYEQYF. The DNA for the CDR3 is TGCGCCAGCAGCCCCCGGGACAACTACGAGCAGTACTTC.

This sequence joins TRBV20-1 and TRBJ2-3, with D uncertain. V was pared by 8 bases and J by 0 bases, with 6 bases between. The germline CDR1 and CDR2 sequences are DFQATT and SNEGSKA (reference sequence). CDR3 length equals 11 residues. Here the CDR3 reads CSPTSTDTQYF. In DNA form, the CDR3 reads TGCAGTCCAACTAGCACAGATACGCAGTATTTT.

This clone was seen only once. For the CDR3, the DNA is TGCGCCAGCAGCTCGCTGCCGGAGGGTGTAGTTGAAGCTTTCTTT. Residues: CASSSLPEGVVEAFF. This chain joins TRBV5-1 and TRBJ1-1; no clear D gene. CDR1 and CDR2 from the germline V gene are SGHRS and YFSETQ. V lost 3 bases and J lost 7, with 19 bases in between. The CDR3 runs 15 residues.

This clone has only one observation. The chain couples TRBV18 to TRBJ1-1; 7 nucleotides line up with TRBD1. V lost 6 bases and J lost 2; bases outside the gene matches: 9. Germline assignment: CDR1 KGHSH and CDR2 LQKENI. CDR3 length: 15 residues. The CDR3 loop reads CASSPSGQLNTEAFF. The CDR3 DNA reads as TGTGCCAGCTCCCCATCGGGACAGCTTAACACTGAAGCTTTCTTT.

The J gene is TRBJ2-3, the V gene TRBV18, with TRBD1 as a possible D gene (5 bases). The CDR3 totals 13 residues. Trimming pared 3 bases from V and 5 bases from J, leaving 9 bases between. CDR1 and CDR2 (germline): KGHSH, LQKENI. The CDR3 spells CASSPKTVDTQYF. In nucleotides, the CDR3 is TGTGCCAGCTCACCCAAGACAGTAGATACGCAGTATTTT.

The chain carries TRBV7-6 and TRBJ1-1; no clear D. CDR1 is SGHVS, CDR2 FNYEAQ, per germline. The CDR3 runs 16 residues. Deletions cut 1 base from V and 4 bases from J, with 16 bases between. The CDR3 region is CASSLDSGGGGTEAFF. The CDR3 DNA sequence: TGTGCCAGCAGCTTAGACAGTGGAGGTGGTGGCACTGAAGCTTTCTTT.